This T cell receptor beta chain was retrieved from a study of shared clonotypes between healthy human individuals. Every contributor of samples was a Caucasian grown-up residing in Nashville, Tennessee. TCRdb's table, derived via immunoSEQ multiplex PCR, lists solely in-frame clones and lacks some. The data hold more than 450,000 clones, with 79% observed a single time. Trimming pared 7 bases from V and 4 bases from J, leaving 19 bases between. The CDR3 has 15 residues. Germline V gene data show CDR1 as SGHTA and CDR2 as FQGNSA. The sample consisted of PBMCs. The V call is TRBV7-2, the J call TRBJ2-5, with D perhaps matching TRBD1 or TRBD2 (6 bases each). This TCR came from a woman between 35 and 50 years old in good health. Some clones in this sample may be carry-over from other donors' samples. CDR3 in amino acids: CASNTAGTSVETQYF. CDR3 nucleotide sequence: TGTGCCAGCAACACGGCGGGGACATCAGTAGAGACCCAGTACTTC.